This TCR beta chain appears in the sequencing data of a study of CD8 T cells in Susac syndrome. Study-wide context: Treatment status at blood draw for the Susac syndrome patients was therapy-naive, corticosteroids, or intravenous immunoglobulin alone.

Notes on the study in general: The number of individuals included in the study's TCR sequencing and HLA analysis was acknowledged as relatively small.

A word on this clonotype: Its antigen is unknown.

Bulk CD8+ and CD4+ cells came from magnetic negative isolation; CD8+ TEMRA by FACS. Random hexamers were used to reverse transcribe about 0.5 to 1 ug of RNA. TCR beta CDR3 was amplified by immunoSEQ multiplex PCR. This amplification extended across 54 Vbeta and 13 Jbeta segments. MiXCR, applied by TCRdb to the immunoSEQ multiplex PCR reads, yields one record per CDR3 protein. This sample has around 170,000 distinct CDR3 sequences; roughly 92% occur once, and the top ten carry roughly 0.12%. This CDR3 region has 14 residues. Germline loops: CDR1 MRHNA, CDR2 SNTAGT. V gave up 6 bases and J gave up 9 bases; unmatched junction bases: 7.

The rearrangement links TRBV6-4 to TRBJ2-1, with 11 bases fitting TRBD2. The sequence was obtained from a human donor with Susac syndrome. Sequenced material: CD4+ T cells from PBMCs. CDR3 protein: CASSIAGGKGEQFF. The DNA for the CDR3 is TGTGCCAGCAGCATAGCGGGGGGGAAAGGTGAGCAGTTCTTC.